The T cell receptor beta chain described here comes from a study of T cells after yellow fever vaccination. TCRdb independently ran MiXCR on the 5' RACE reads; one entry per CDR3 protein. The repertoire holds over 300,000 distinct CDR3 sequences, with around 6.8% as singletons. This clonotype was found a few times. The CDR3 is made up of 13 amino acids. V was shortened by 0 bases and J by 7 bases, with 7 bases between the two germline ends. Germline V CDR1 and CDR2: SGHTA, FQGTGA. The receptor's source is a man aged 18-30 years who received the YFV17D yellow fever vaccine. Sequenced here: PBMCs, sampled about 41 days after the first yellow fever vaccination. The chain is built from TRBV7-3 and TRBJ2-1; D is undetermined. The CDR3 nucleotides read TGTGCCAGCAGCTTAACGCGCTCGAATGAGCAGTTCTTC. This translates into CASSLTRSNEQFF.